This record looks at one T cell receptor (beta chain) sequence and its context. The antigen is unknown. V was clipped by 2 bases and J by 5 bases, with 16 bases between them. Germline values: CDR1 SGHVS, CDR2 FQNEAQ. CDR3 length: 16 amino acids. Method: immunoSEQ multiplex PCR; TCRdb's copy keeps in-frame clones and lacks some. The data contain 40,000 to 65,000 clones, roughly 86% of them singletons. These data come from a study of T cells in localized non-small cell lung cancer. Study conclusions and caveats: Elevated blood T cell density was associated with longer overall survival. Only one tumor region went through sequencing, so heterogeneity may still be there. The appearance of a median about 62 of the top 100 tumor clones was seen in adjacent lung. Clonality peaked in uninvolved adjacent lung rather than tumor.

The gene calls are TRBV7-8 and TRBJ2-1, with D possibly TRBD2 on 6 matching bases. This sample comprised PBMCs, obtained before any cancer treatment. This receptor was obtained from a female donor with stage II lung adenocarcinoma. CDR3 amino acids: CASSLRTGERNNEQFF. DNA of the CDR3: TGTGCCAGCAGCTTACGGACGGGGGAGAGGAACAATGAGCAGTTCTTC. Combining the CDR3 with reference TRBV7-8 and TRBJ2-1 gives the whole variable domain GAGVSQSPRYKVAKRGQDVALRCDPISGHVSLFWYQQALGQGPEFLTYFQNEAQLDKSGLPSDRFFAERPEGSVSTLKIQRTQQEDSAVYLCASSLRTGERNNEQFFGPGTRLTVL.